This TCR beta chain was recovered during a study of cytomegalovirus exposure and HLA in healthy donors. Each donor was healthy, and each was a bone marrow donor. This clone was found a few times. No antigen is known for it. The study ran its PCR with 60 Vbeta and 13 Jbeta primers. Assay used: immunoSEQ multiplex PCR; TCRdb lists only in-frame clones, some missing. The repertoire holds around 98,000 clones, with 70% as singletons. Study results and limitations: Earlier analysis yielded a pattern in which most TCR beta V segments were productive about 87% or about 30% of the time. Most subjects had HLA-A and HLA-B alleles reportedly predicted accurately by TCR beta sequences.

The receptor's source is a man aged 50 to 59 in good health and CMV-seronegative. The sample consisted of PBMCs.

DNA of the CDR3: TGTGCCAGCAGCGCCGGGTCTCTATCCTACGAGCAGTACTTC. Translation gives CASSAGSLSYEQYF. The chain combines TRBV11-2 with TRBJ2-7; no reliable D call. V was pared by 5 bases and J by 1 base, with 12 bases between. CDR1 and CDR2 from the germline V gene are SGHAT and FQNNGV. The CDR3 runs 14 residues.